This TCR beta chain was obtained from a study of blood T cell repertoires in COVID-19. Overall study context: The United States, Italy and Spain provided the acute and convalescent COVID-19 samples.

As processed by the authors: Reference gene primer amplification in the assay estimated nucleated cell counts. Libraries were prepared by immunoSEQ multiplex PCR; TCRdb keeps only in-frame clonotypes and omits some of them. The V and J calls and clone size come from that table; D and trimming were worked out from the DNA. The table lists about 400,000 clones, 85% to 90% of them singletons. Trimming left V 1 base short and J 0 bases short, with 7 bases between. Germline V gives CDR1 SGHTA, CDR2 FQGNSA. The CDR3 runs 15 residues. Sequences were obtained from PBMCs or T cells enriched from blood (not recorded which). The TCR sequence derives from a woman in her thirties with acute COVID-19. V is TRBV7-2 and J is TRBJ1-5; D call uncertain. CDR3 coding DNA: TGTGCCAGCAGCTTAGGGCGGAATAGCAATCAGCCCCAGCATTTT. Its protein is CASSLGRNSNQPQHF.